These T cell receptor beta chains were read from a single sample in a study of patients and donors after allogeneic stem cell transplantation. TCRdb used MiXCR to reprocess the RT-PCR reads, holding one entry per CDR3 protein. The data hold roughly 250,000 distinct CDR3 sequences, with 13% to 15% observed a single time. Sequenced: blood, either unsorted or a sorted T cell fraction (not recorded which). Receptor source: a human donor who was either an allogeneic HSCT recipient or a stem cell or donor lymphocyte infusion donor (not recorded which). It is not recorded whose cells these are; they may come from a transplant donor. Both conserved end residues are part of each CDR3. D genes are given only for firm matches. A clone size is listed for some rows: how often the clone was seen (once, few, many), or a class if it is expanded.

d_gene	v_gene	j_gene	abundance	CDR3aa	CDR3nt
-	TRBV5-5	TRBJ2-3	-	CASSSGRTVPDTQYF	TGTGCCAGCAGCTCAGGCAGGACCGTGCCAGATACGCAGTATTTT
-	TRBV7-2	TRBJ2-5	many	CASSHNEETQYF	TGTGCCAGCAGCCATAACGAAGAGACCCAGTACTTC
TRBD2	TRBV7-2	TRBJ2-7	few	CASSLEGLADSEQYF	TGTGCCAGCAGCTTAGAAGGGCTAGCGGACTCCGAGCAGTACTTC
-	TRBV4-3	TRBJ2-3	few	CASSQDPEPDVGSTDTQYF	TGCGCCAGCAGCCAAGATCCCGAACCAGACGTGGGGAGCACAGATACGCAGTATTTT
-	TRBV7-6	TRBJ2-1	-	CASSFGGGGYNEQFF	TGTGCCAGCAGCTTTGGGGGGGGCGGGTACAATGAGCAGTTCTTC
-	TRBV6-4	TRBJ1-2	-	CASSGTGKESGYTF	TGTGCCAGCAGTGGAACAGGGAAGGAAAGTGGCTACACCTTC
TRBD2	TRBV5-1	TRBJ2-7	many	CASSSQSPSGPSYEQYF	TGCGCCAGCAGCTCCCAAAGTCCTAGCGGGCCCTCCTACGAGCAGTACTTC
-	TRBV4-2	TRBJ2-7	many	CASSQVWDTVYEQYF	TGTGCCAGCAGCCAAGTGTGGGACACGGTCTACGAGCAGTACTTC
-	TRBV30	TRBJ1-5	-	CAWGGAEGFGPQHF	TGTGCCTGGGGAGGAGCGGAGGGTTTCGGCCCCCAGCATTTT
-	TRBV4-1	TRBJ2-1	few	CASSQVEGNEQFF	TGCGCCAGCAGCCAAGTTGAAGGTAATGAGCAGTTCTTC
-	TRBV6-2/TRBV6-3	TRBJ1-5	few	CASRPQLRQVLNQPQHF	TGTGCCAGCAGACCCCAACTTCGACAGGTCCTCAATCAGCCCCAGCATTTT
-	TRBV7-8	TRBJ1-5	-	CASSLLGLNQPQHF	TGTGCCAGCAGCTTATTAGGCCTAAATCAGCCCCAGCATTTT
-	TRBV14	TRBJ2-7	many	CASSLGVVAAYEQYF	TGTGCCAGCAGCCTCGGCGTCGTGGCCGCTTACGAGCAGTACTTC
-	TRBV14	TRBJ2-3	many	CASRRSTDTQYF	TGTGCCAGCAGGCGTAGCACAGATACGCAGTATTTT
-	TRBV14	TRBJ1-4	-	CASSQVTGLGRPNAKLFF	TGTGCCAGCAGCCAAGTAACAGGCTTGGGGAGGCCAAACGCAAAACTGTTTTTT
-	TRBV5-4	TRBJ2-3	-	CASSLVESTDTQYF	TGTGCCAGCAGCTTAGTGGAGAGCACAGATACGCAGTATTTT
-	TRBV2	TRBJ2-7	-	CASSVGGLKSYEQYF	TGTGCCAGCAGTGTAGGAGGGCTAAAGTCCTACGAGCAGTACTTC
-	TRBV20-1	TRBJ1-2	-	CSARDKGRGIILYGYTF	TGCAGTGCTAGAGATAAGGGAAGGGGGATAATTTTATATGGCTACACCTTC
-	TRBV3-1	TRBJ2-7	many	CASSLDGLSYEQYF	TGTGCCAGCAGCCTTGACGGACTCTCCTACGAGCAGTACTTC
TRBD2	TRBV5-1	TRBJ2-7	-	CASSKRESPDEQYF	TGCGCCAGCAGTAAGCGGGAGTCACCCGACGAGCAGTACTTC
TRBD1	TRBV19	TRBJ1-5	few	CASRRTTGAINQPQHF	TGTGCCAGTAGACGGACGACAGGGGCCATCAATCAGCCCCAGCATTTT
-	TRBV6-1	TRBJ1-5	-	CASSEGVGTPQHF	TGTGCCAGCAGTGAAGGGGTAGGGACGCCCCAGCATTTT
-	TRBV5-6	TRBJ1-4	few	CASSLGPREGEKLFF	TGTGCCAGCAGCCTCGGGCCTCGGGAGGGTGAAAAACTGTTTTTT
TRBD2	TRBV9	TRBJ2-1	many	CASSPRLAGSSYNEQFF	TGTGCCAGCAGCCCTCGACTAGCGGGGAGCTCCTACAATGAGCAGTTCTTC